Below are 28 T cell receptor beta chains sequenced from a single sample in a study of blood T cell repertoires in COVID-19. TCRdb's copy holds only in-frame clones and misses some; the assay was immunoSEQ multiplex PCR. The sample lists about 82,000 clones; 78% were seen once. The sample was peripheral blood. These TCRs come from a man in his 60s with COVID-19, enrolled during active disease.

The gene calls are TRBV2 and TRBJ1-2, with D maybe TRBD1 (6 bases). This CDR3 region has 12 residues. V gave up 8 bases and J gave up 8 bases, with 15 bases separating them. Germline-derived CDR1 and CDR2 are SNHLY and FYNNEI. This CDR3 reads CASGNRAGGYTF. CDR3 nucleotides: TGTGCCAGCGGTAACAGGGCTGGGGGCTACACCTTC. Full variable domain (outside the CDR3, taken from reference TRBV2 and TRBJ1-2): EPEVTQTPSHQVTQMGQEVILRCVPISNHLYFYWYRQILGQKVEFLVSFYNNEISEKSEIFDDQFSVERPDGSNFTLKIRSTKLEDSAMYFCASGNRAGGYTFGSGTRLTVV.

The rearrangement joins TRBV5-5 to TRBJ2-3, with TRBD2 matching over 7 bases. Looked up from germline, CDR1 is SGHKS and CDR2 is YYEKEE (reference sequence). The length of the CDR3 is 15 residues. The trim removed 1 base at V and 2 bases at J, leaving 4 bases unmatched. The CDR3 DNA reads TGTGCCAGCAGCTTGCCTAGCGGTCCCACAGATACGCAGTATTTT. This encodes CASSLPSGPTDTQYF.

This sequence joins TRBV29-1 and TRBJ2-2, with 8 bases that match TRBD2. Germline V CDR1 and CDR2: SQVTM, ANQGSEA. After removal of 7 bases from V and 4 bases from J, the junction contained 5 bases not matched to a gene. The CDR3 contains 13 residues. Here the CDR3 reads CSAAGTSTGELFF. DNA of the CDR3: TGCAGCGCCGCCGGGACTAGCACCGGGGAGCTGTTTTTT.

The chain carries TRBV18 and TRBJ2-1; 7 bases agree with TRBD1. Germline CDR1 reads KGHSH; CDR2 reads LQKENI. The CDR3 spans 15 residues. Trimming removed 6 bases from V and 0 bases from J; junction bases left unmatched: 5. The chain's CDR3 is CASSPGQDSYNEQFF. The CDR3 nucleotides are TGTGCCAGCTCCCCCGGACAGGACTCCTACAATGAGCAGTTCTTC.

This clone has just a few counts. The chain is built from TRBV19 and TRBJ2-3, with a weak D call TRBD1 (5 bases). Looked up from germline, CDR1 is LNHDA and CDR2 is SQIVND (reference sequence). V lost 5 bases and J lost 8, with 8 bases in between. CDR3 size: 11 residues. The CDR3, as DNA: TGTGCCAGTAGTGGGGCGAGTACGCAGTATTTT. It translates to CASSGASTQYF. The variable domain in full, with the rest retrieved from reference TRBV19 and TRBJ2-3, is DGGITQSPKYLFRKEGQNVTLSCEQNLNHDAMYWYRQDPGQGLRLIYYSQIVNDFQKGDIAEGYSVSREKKESFPLTVTSAQKNPTAFYLCASSGASTQYFGPGTRLTVL.

The chain combines TRBV5-1 with TRBJ2-1; 8 nucleotides match TRBD1. J lost 4 bases, V lost 5 bases, and 11 bases had no gene match. The CDR3 covers 16 residues. CDR1 and CDR2 (germline): SGHRS, YFSETQ. The CDR3 is CASSFNSGQEYNEQFF. CDR3 nucleotides: TGCGCCAGCAGTTTTAATTCGGGACAGGAGTACAATGAGCAGTTCTTC.

The chain employs TRBV2 and TRBJ1-5; TRBD1 is a possible D gene (6 bases). V was shortened by 5 bases and J by 0 bases, with 14 bases between the two germline ends. CDR1 SNHLY and CDR2 FYNNEI come from the germline V gene. CDR3 length: 16 residues. As DNA, the CDR3 is TGTGCCAGCAGTCCCGGGACAAGCTCTAGCAATCAGCCCCAGCATTTT. Amino acids: CASSPGTSSSNQPQHF. Full variable domain (remainder filled in from reference TRBV2 and TRBJ1-5): EPEVTQTPSHQVTQMGQEVILRCVPISNHLYFYWYRQILGQKVEFLVSFYNNEISEKSEIFDDQFSVERPDGSNFTLKIRSTKLEDSAMYFCASSPGTSSSNQPQHFGDGTRLSIL.

On this clone itself: A much more abundant neighbour one base away suggests this may be a read error. This specimen includes other DNA sequences encoding the same CDR3. The rearrangement links TRBV5-5 to TRBJ2-3; tentative D call: TRBD2 (7 bases). The V end was cut by 10 bases, the J end by 14 bases, with 35 bases between. Germline V lookup: CDR1 SGHKS, CDR2 YYEKEE (reference sequence). The CDR3 is made up of 16 amino acids. CDR3 region: CAPSLGGGGRALPGYF. The CDR3 DNA reads TGTGCCCCCAGCTTGGGAGGGGGGGGGAGGGCCCTCCCTGGGTATTTT. The variable domain in full, completed from reference TRBV5-5 and TRBJ2-3, reads DAGVTQSPTHLIKTRGQQVTLRCSPISGHKSVSWYQQVLGQGPQFIFQYYEKEERGRGNFPDRFSARQFPNYSSELNVNALLLGDSALYLCAPSLGGGGRALPGYFGPGTRLTVL.

The chain couples TRBV5-4 to TRBJ1-6; maybe TRBD1 (6 bases). The germline V gene has CDR1 SGHNT and CDR2 YYREEE (reference sequence). V gave up 0 bases and J gave up 6 bases, with 13 bases separating them. This CDR3 has 16 residues. DNA for the CDR3: TGTGCCAGCAGCTTGGAACTGACAGGCCCTAATTCACCCCTCCACTTT. Its protein product is CASSLELTGPNSPLHF.

In this sample, this clone turned up once. The rearrangement joins TRBV7-6 to TRBJ2-3; D is undetermined. The germline V and J ends were trimmed by 5 bases and 1 base, with 4 bases remaining between them. The CDR3 runs to 12 residues. Germline CDR1 reads SGHVS; CDR2 reads FNYEAQ. The CDR3 sequence: CASSQGTDTQYF. CDR3 in DNA: TGTGCCAGCAGCCAGGGCACAGATACGCAGTATTTT. Drawing the rest from reference TRBV7-6 and TRBJ2-3, the complete variable domain is GAGVSQSPRYKVTKRGQDVALRCDPISGHVSLYWYRQALGQGPEFLTYFNYEAQQDKSGLPNDRFSAERPEGSISTLTIQRTEQRDSAMYRCASSQGTDTQYFGPGTRLTVL.

This sequence joins TRBV18 and TRBJ1-5; a weak D match, TRBD1 (6 bases). This CDR3 spans 16 amino acids. Germline CDR1 and CDR2: KGHSH and LQKENI. V dropped 6 bases and J dropped 0 bases, with 15 bases sitting between them. CDR3: CASSTGHPNSNQPQHF. Written as DNA, the CDR3 is TGTGCCAGCTCTACGGGACATCCGAATAGCAATCAGCCCCAGCATTTT.

The gene calls are TRBV6-5 and TRBJ1-1; D is perhaps TRBD1 (6 bases). The CDR3 is made up of 14 amino acids. Deletions cut 6 bases from V and 1 base from J, with 12 bases between. The germline V gene encodes CDR1 MNHEY and CDR2 SVGAGI. In DNA form, the CDR3 reads TGTGCCAGCAGATGGACAGCCGGGAACACTGAAGCTTTCTTT. It yields the protein CASRWTAGNTEAFF.

The J gene is TRBJ1-6, the V gene TRBV29-1, with TRBD1 identical over 7 bases. The CDR3 is 13 residues long. V shed 4 bases, J shed 3 bases, and the junction held 0 bases outside the gene matches. Germline CDR1 reads SQVTM; CDR2 reads ANQGSEA. CDR3 sequence reads: CSVGDSYNSPLHF. CDR3 in DNA: TGCAGCGTTGGGGACAGCTATAATTCACCCCTCCACTTT.

This chain links TRBV4-2 with TRBJ2-2; D perhaps matches TRBD2 (5 bases). Germline CDR1 reads LGHNA; CDR2 reads YNFKEQ. Between the trimmed V and J ends, which lost 1 base and 1 base, there was a span of 13 bases. CDR3 length equals 17 residues. The CDR3: CASSQARLQMNTGELFF. In DNA form, the CDR3 reads TGTGCCAGCAGCCAAGCGAGACTACAAATGAACACCGGGGAGCTGTTTTTT.

The chain links TRBV6-4 to TRBJ2-7; D might be TRBD1 (5 bases). Trimming took off 4 bases at V and 3 bases at J, with 10 bases between the two ends. Germline V CDR1 and CDR2: MRHNA, SNTAGT. The CDR3 extends over 13 amino acids. The CDR3 sequence is CASSVERGYEQYF. CDR3 nucleotide sequence: TGTGCCAGCAGTGTAGAAAGGGGCTACGAGCAGTACTTC.

The chain joins TRBV6-2 or TRBV6-3 to TRBJ2-2, with a weak D call TRBD1 (5 bases). There are 15 residues in the CDR3. In germline, CDR1 is MNHEY, CDR2 SVGEGT. Trimming stripped 2 bases from V and 5 bases from J, with 12 bases between. The CDR3 nucleotides are TGTGCCAGCAGTTACGGGGCCGCTCAAACCGGGGAGCTGTTTTTT. Residues: CASSYGAAQTGELFF.

V gene TRBV11-2 combines with J gene TRBJ1-1; D is uncertain. V gave up 8 bases and J gave up 8 bases, with 18 bases separating them. Germline lookup yields CDR1 SGHAT and CDR2 FQNNGV. The length of the CDR3 is 13 residues. The CDR3 spells CASQNPGIPEAFF. CDR3 coding DNA: TGTGCCAGCCAAAACCCGGGGATTCCCGAAGCTTTCTTT.

The chain links TRBV6-5 to TRBJ1-4; possible D gene TRBD1, 5 bases. The CDR3 is 13 amino acids. Deletions cut 0 bases from V and 8 bases from J, with 7 bases between. CDR1 is MNHEY and CDR2 is SVGAGI in the germline V gene. Here the CDR3 reads CASSYSRGEKLFF. The CDR3 DNA is TGTGCCAGCAGTTACTCTCGGGGGGAAAAACTGTTTTTT.

This clone appeared once. This chain joins TRBV10-2 and TRBJ1-5; tentatively, D is TRBD1 (6 bases). V gave up 1 base and J gave up 5 bases, with 6 bases separating them. The CDR3 has 13 amino acids. Germline CDR1 is WSHSY and CDR2 is SAAADI. The CDR3 region is CASSEWTDQPQHF. The CDR3 DNA follows: TGCGCCAGCAGTGAGTGGACAGATCAGCCCCAGCATTTT.

The CDR3 region has the DNA TGTGCCAGCAAGATCGAGACAGGGTCACCCGGGGAGCTGTTTTTT. Protein product: CASKIETGSPGELFF. The rearrangement links TRBV2 to TRBJ2-2; 7 bases align to TRBD1. Germline CDR1 reads SNHLY; CDR2 reads FYNNEI. The CDR3 sequence is 15 residues long. V lost 7 bases to trimming and J lost 6 bases; unmatched junction nucleotides: 11.

CDR3 in DNA: TGTGCCAGCAGCCAAGCACAGCCGGGACTAGCCGGAGTGGAGCAGTACTTC. Its protein product is CASSQAQPGLAGVEQYF. J is TRBJ2-7 and V is TRBV14; 9 bases are shared with TRBD2. Germline values: CDR1 SGHDN, CDR2 FVKESK. This CDR3 region has 17 residues. Trimming took 1 base from V and 7 from J; bases not matched to a gene: 14. Drawing the rest from reference TRBV14 and TRBJ2-7, the complete variable domain is EAGVTQFPSHSVIEKGQTVTLRCDPISGHDNLYWYRRVMGKEIKFLLHFVKESKQDESGMPNNRFLAERTGGTYSTLKVQPAELEDSGVYFCASSQAQPGLAGVEQYFGPGTRLTVT.

In nucleotides, the CDR3 is TGTGCCAGCAGTCAGTACATGGCCCCTAACACTGAAGCTTTCTTT. Translating gives CASSQYMAPNTEAFF. V is TRBV27 and J is TRBJ1-1; D gene uncertain. The CDR3 sequence is 15 residues long. V gave up 5 bases and J gave up 2 bases, with 15 bases separating them. The germline CDR1 and CDR2 sequences are MNHEY and SMNVEV (reference sequence).

This clone was seen repeatedly, ten times or more. This rearrangement joins TRBV11-2 to TRBJ2-7; 12 bases are shared with TRBD1. From germline, CDR1 is SGHAT and CDR2 FQNNGV. The CDR3 consists of 16 residues. V lost 1 base, J lost 3 bases, and 4 bases stayed unmatched. Here the CDR3 DNA reads TGTGCCAGCAGCTTAGTGGGGACAGGGGGCCTCTACGAGCAGTACTTC. It yields the protein CASSLVGTGGLYEQYF. Filled out from reference TRBV11-2 and TRBJ2-7, the complete variable domain reads EAGVAQSPRYKIIEKRQSVAFWCNPISGHATLYWYQQILGQGPKLLIQFQNNGVVDDSQLPKDRFSAERLKGVDSTLKIQPAKLEDSAVYLCASSLVGTGGLYEQYFGPGTRLTVT.

The V and J genes are TRBV13 and TRBJ2-1; D is perhaps TRBD1 (6 bases). The CDR3 is made up of 13 amino acids. V lost 2 bases, J lost 9 bases, and 11 bases lay in between. The V gene's germline CDR1 is PRHDT and CDR2 FYEKMQ (reference sequence). The CDR3 loop reads CASSLPGVSEQFF. In DNA, the CDR3 is TGTGCCAGCAGCTTACCAGGGGTTAGTGAGCAGTTCTTC. The full variable domain, completed using reference TRBV13 and TRBJ2-1, is AAGVIQSPRHLIKEKRETATLKCYPIPRHDTVYWYQQGPGQDPQFLISFYEKMQSDKGSIPDRFSAQQFSDYHSELNMSSLELGDSALYFCASSLPGVSEQFFGPGTRLTVL.

CDR3 sequence: CASSPSGTGQGNTIYF. CDR3 DNA sequence: TGTGCCAGCAGCCCAAGCGGGACAGGACAAGGAAACACCATATATTTT. V gene TRBV7-9 combines with J gene TRBJ1-3; 8 nucleotides agree with TRBD1. Germline V CDR1 and CDR2: SEHNR, FQNEAQ (reference sequence). V lost 5 bases, J lost 4 bases, and 10 bases stayed unmatched. The CDR3 runs 16 residues.

V gene TRBV6-5 combines with J gene TRBJ1-1; TRBD1 agrees at 7 bases. The CDR3 extends over 15 amino acids. Trimming removed 5 bases from V and 0 bases from J; junction bases left unmatched: 6. Looked up from germline, CDR1 is MNHEY and CDR2 is SVGAGI. The CDR3 is CASSLGQAMNTEAFF. CDR3 nucleotide sequence: TGTGCCAGCAGTCTAGGACAGGCCATGAACACTGAAGCTTTCTTT.

The rearrangement uses TRBV6-1 and TRBJ2-3, with 12 bases that match TRBD2. CDR1 is MNHNS and CDR2 is SASEGT in the germline V gene. This CDR3 region has 19 residues. V lost 0 bases, J lost 2 bases, and 9 bases stayed unmatched. CDR3 region: CASSEAIPGLAGFTDTQYF. For the CDR3, the DNA is TGTGCCAGCAGTGAAGCGATACCGGGACTAGCGGGCTTCACAGATACGCAGTATTTT.

The rearrangement uses TRBV19 and TRBJ1-2, with D tentatively TRBD1 (6 bases). The CDR3 covers 14 residues. The ends were cut back, 5 bases at V and 4 bases at J, with 14 bases in the middle. The V gene's germline CDR1 is LNHDA and CDR2 SQIVND (reference sequence). As DNA, the CDR3 is TGTGCCAGTAGTGATCTAGGGACACTCTATGGCTACACCTTC. Its protein is CASSDLGTLYGYTF.